These 6 T cell receptor beta chains came from one sample sequenced in a study of blood T cell repertoires in COVID-19. Here immunoSEQ multiplex PCR was the method, and the copy in TCRdb shows in-frame clones only, minus some. The table has over 45,000 clones, roughly nine tenths seen once. The specimen was peripheral blood. The receptor set was obtained from a human donor in a cohort sampled during active COVID-19.

The J gene is TRBJ2-6, the V gene TRBV5-1, with TRBD2 as a possible D gene (5 bases). V lost 7 bases, J lost 0 bases, and 11 bases lay in between. In germline, CDR1 is SGHRS, CDR2 YFSETQ. This CDR3 comprises 15 residues. CDR3 coding DNA: TGCGCCAGCTCGACTACCCTCTCTGGGGCCAACGTCCTGACTTTC. The encoded protein is CASSTTLSGANVLTF.

J is TRBJ1-5 and V is TRBV4-1; D is possibly TRBD1 (6 bases). Germline V lookup: CDR1 MGHRA, CDR2 YSYEKL. Trimming took off 0 bases at V and 0 bases at J, with 9 bases between the two ends. The CDR3 sequence is 16 residues long. CDR3 in amino acids: CASSQEGGNSNQPQHF. DNA of the CDR3: TGCGCCAGCAGCCAAGAAGGGGGTAATAGCAATCAGCCCCAGCATTTT.

The V gene is TRBV5-1, the J gene TRBJ2-7, with D perhaps TRBD2 (5 bases). V shed 0 bases and J shed 5 bases, with 12 bases lying between them. Germline V gene data show CDR1 as SGHRS and CDR2 as YFSETQ. The CDR3 length is 14 residues. The CDR3 protein is CASSLAASSHEQYF. The CDR3 coding sequence is TGCGCCAGCAGCTTGGCCGCTAGCTCGCACGAGCAGTACTTC.

The chain joins TRBV5-4 to TRBJ2-3; 7 positions agree with TRBD1. The CDR3 is 15 amino acids. The germline V gene encodes CDR1 SGHNT and CDR2 YYREEE (reference sequence). J gave up 3 bases and V 4 bases, and 8 bases lay outside the gene matches. The DNA of the CDR3 is TGTGCCAGCAGCGCCCGGACAGGCCGAACAGATACGCAGTATTTT. This codes for CASSARTGRTDTQYF.

V is TRBV7-2 and J is TRBJ1-1; D possibly corresponds to TRBD1 (5 bases). The CDR3 length is 15 residues. The V gene's germline CDR1 is SGHTA and CDR2 FQGNSA. Trimming removed 4 bases at V and 5 bases at J, with 17 bases between. The CDR3 sequence: CASSSLVGAGTEAFF. The CDR3 region has the DNA TGTGCCAGCAGCTCGCTGGTAGGGGCGGGAACTGAAGCTTTCTTT.

The rearrangement joins TRBV18 to TRBJ2-3; a possible D gene is TRBD2 (5 bases). V was trimmed by 3 bases and J by 0 bases, leaving 7 bases between them. Germline loops: CDR1 KGHSH, CDR2 LQKENI. This CDR3 contains 14 residues. The CDR3 here is CASSPAGSTDTQYF. CDR3 DNA: TGTGCCAGCTCACCGGCGGGTAGCACAGATACGCAGTATTTT.